These 7 T cell receptor beta chains originate from one sample sequenced in a study of T cell clonality in common variable immunodeficiency. Study-level points and caveats: Reportedly, TCR beta sequences from common variable immunodeficiency showed fewer deletions and N-nucleotide insertions.

Antigen specificity for these receptors is unknown. Assay: immunoSEQ multiplex PCR; the TCRdb copy retains only in-frame clones and omits some. The sample was found to contain 35,000 or so clones, and every one recurs. Input material: peripheral blood mononuclear cells. These TCRs come from a human donor with common variable immunodeficiency.

This clone was observed many times. The CDR3 goes on 3 residues after the read ends, and that part is filled in from the germline J gene. The chain combines TRBV30 with TRBJ1-1; the match to TRBD1 covers 10 bases. The CDR3 totals 19 residues. Germline values: CDR1 GTSNPN, CDR2 SVGIG (reference sequence). With V trimmed by 2 bases and J by 1 base, 16 bases remained unmatched. The part of the CDR3 DNA that was read is TGTGCCTGGAGTCCCCGGGACAGGGGCGCCAAAGGGTCGAACACTGAA. Translated: CAWSPRDRGAKGSNTE. The full CDR3 protein reads CAWSPRDRGAKGSNTEAFF.

This clone has only a few counts. The read ends 3 residues shy of where the CDR3 ends; the end is completed using the germline J gene. This chain links TRBV19 with TRBJ1-1; possibly TRBD1 for D (5 bases). This CDR3 is built from 11 residues. Looked up from germline, CDR1 is LNHDA and CDR2 is SQIVND (reference sequence). Here the CDR3 reads CASSGAWEAFF. CDR3 DNA, as far as it was read: TGTGCCAGTAGTGGGGCGTGGGAA.

This clone has ten or more counts. The CDR3 end falls 3 residues outside the read, so it is completed with the germline J gene. The rearrangement joins TRBV7-6 to TRBJ1-2; tentatively, D is TRBD1 (5 bases). This CDR3 contains 12 residues. The V end lost 2 bases, the J end lost 7 bases, and 8 bases lay between the germline ends. Germline V gives CDR1 SGHVS, CDR2 FNYEAQ. The CDR3 sequence is CASSLPTGGYTF. The sequenced part of the CDR3 DNA is TGTGCCAGCAGCTTACCCACAGGTGGC.

This clone was counted at least ten times. Sequencing ends 3 residues short of the CDR3 end; the germline J gene provides the rest. The chain is built from TRBV5-1 and TRBJ2-3, with 10 bases identical to TRBD2. This CDR3 has 17 residues. The V segment lost 6 bases and the J segment 2 bases; nucleotides outside the gene matches: 12. CDR1 and CDR2 from the germline V gene are SGHRS and YFSETQ. CDR3 bases read: TGCGCCAGCACCTCCTCAAGGACTAGCGGCTACACAGATACG. Its protein product is CASTSSRTSGYTDT. The whole CDR3 region reads CASTSSRTSGYTDTQYF. The whole variable domain, filled in from reference TRBV5-1 and TRBJ2-3, reads KAGVTQTPRYLIKTRGQQVTLSCSPISGHRSVSWYQQTPGQGLQFLFEYFSETQRNKGNFPGRFSGRQFSNSRSEMNVSTLELGDSALYLCASTSSRTSGYTDTQYFGPGTRLTVL.

This clone appeared many times. Read data end 3 residues before the CDR3 end; the end is taken from the germline J gene. The V gene is TRBV11-2, the J gene TRBJ2-3; TRBD2 aligns across 10 bases. Germline trimming cut 4 bases from V and 6 bases from J; bases unmatched to any gene: 7. There are 15 residues in the CDR3. Germline assignment: CDR1 SGHAT and CDR2 FQNNGV. CDR3 bases read: TGTGCCAGCAGCTACACCGGGACTAGCGTCGATACG. It translates to CASSYTGTSVDT. The whole CDR3 protein reads CASSYTGTSVDTQYF.

This clone was recorded at least ten times. CDR3 DNA (partial): TGTGCCAGCAGCTCCAGGGTGGTGGGCACTGAA. Translation gives CASSSRVVGTE. The entire CDR3 protein is CASSSRVVGTEAFF. The rearrangement links TRBV7-9 to TRBJ1-1; weak D call: TRBD1 (5 bases). The read gets to within 3 residues of the CDR3 end, and the germline J gene fills in the rest. The CDR3 is 14 residues long. CDR1 SEHNR and CDR2 FQNEAQ come from the germline V gene (reference sequence). V lost 4 bases and J 4 bases, leaving 13 bases between the germline ends. The complete variable domain, with remaining parts taken from reference TRBV7-9 and TRBJ1-1, reads DTGVSQNPRHKITKRGQNVTFRCDPISEHNRLYWYRQTLGQGPEFLTYFQNEAQLEKSRLLSDRFSAERPKGSFSTLEIQRTEQGDSAMYLCASSSRVVGTEAFFGQGTRLTVV.

The CDR3 is CASSDRAWTEKGVSYGYTF. The CDR3 bases that were read are TGTGCCAGCAGTGATAGGGCGTGGACGGAGAAAGGGGTATCCTATGGC. The rearrangement joins TRBV2 to TRBJ1-2, with D possibly matching TRBD1 (5 bases). With the read ending 3 residues before the CDR3 end, the germline J gene is used to fill in that end. Germline CDR1 and CDR2: SNHLY and FYNNEI. The V end lost 3 bases, the J end lost 4 bases, and 27 bases lay between the germline ends. The CDR3 consists of 19 residues.